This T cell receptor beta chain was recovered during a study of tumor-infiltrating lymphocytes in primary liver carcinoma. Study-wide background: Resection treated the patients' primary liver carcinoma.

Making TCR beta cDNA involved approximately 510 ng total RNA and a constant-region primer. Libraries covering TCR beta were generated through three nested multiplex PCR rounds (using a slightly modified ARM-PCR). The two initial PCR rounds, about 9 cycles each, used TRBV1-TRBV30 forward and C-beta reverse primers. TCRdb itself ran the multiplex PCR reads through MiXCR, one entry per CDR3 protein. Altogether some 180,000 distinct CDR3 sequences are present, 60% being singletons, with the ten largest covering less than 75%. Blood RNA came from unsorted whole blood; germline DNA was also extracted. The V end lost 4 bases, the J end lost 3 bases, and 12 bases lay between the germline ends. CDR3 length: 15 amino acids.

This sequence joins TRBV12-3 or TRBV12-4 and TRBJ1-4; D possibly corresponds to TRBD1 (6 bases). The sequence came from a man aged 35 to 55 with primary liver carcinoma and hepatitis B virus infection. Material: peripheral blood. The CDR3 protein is CASSSGDTANEKLFF. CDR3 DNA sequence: TGTGCCAGCAGTTCAGGGGACACGGCTAATGAAAAACTGTTTTTT.